The clone carrying this T cell receptor beta chain came up many times. Antigen specificity is unknown. Findings and caveats of the study: Greatest tumor Treg TCR overlap was with tumor naive CD4+ cells.

In TCRdb, the 5' RACE reads were re-called with MiXCR into one record per CDR3 protein. The table includes some 30,000 distinct CDR3 sequences, roughly 24% detected once. Trimming pared 7 bases from V and 4 bases from J, leaving 17 bases between. This CDR3 spans 15 amino acids. Germline CDR1 and CDR2: DFQATT and SNEGSKA (reference sequence). The TCR was taken from a female donor with breast cancer. Material: naive CD4+ T cells sorted from a lymph node. Subset here: naive CD4+ T cells, CD4+CD45RA+CD25-. The chain links TRBV20-1 to TRBJ2-6; D perhaps matches TRBD1 (6 bases). The CDR3 DNA is TGCAGTGTGCTGTTGGGGGCGCAGGGGGCCAACGTCCTGACTTTC. Translation: CSVLLGAQGANVLTF.